A single T cell receptor beta chain is shown here with its context. Its antigen is currently not known. One base away there is no much larger clone; base qualities are not given. Library construction relied on the immunoSEQ multiplex PCR assay. The multiplex PCR relied on a mix of 60 forward primers for TCR Vbeta segments and 13 reverse primers for TCR Jbeta segments. A multiplex PCR assay on genomic DNA amplified the CDR3 region of rearranged TCR beta genes. The Illumina HiSeq System was used to sequence the amplified TCR beta libraries as 87-base-pair reads. Per the source publication's procedure: A later analysis counted 75 million to 100 million unique TCR beta chains across the approximately 700 repertoires, and roughly 11 million of these chains were shared by at least two donors. A nearest-neighbor algorithm error-corrected the raw reads and collapsed the reads into unique sequences, merging closely related sequences to remove PCR and sequencing errors. V, D and J gene segments were assigned by aligning CDR3 sequences to IMGT reference sequences. For a sequence to be retained, a match of at least six nucleotides to both a V gene segment and a J gene segment was required. Rearrangements were classified as productive when the CDR3 lacked stop codons and remained in frame with V and J, and all other rearrangements were classified as non-productive. Following IMGT convention, CDR3 was defined as the stretch from the second conserved V-encoded cysteine to the conserved J-encoded phenylalanine. The earlier analysis of about 620 of the donors excluded sequences that lacked an unambiguous match to a single V gene segment. An earlier analysis of a few hundred of the donors classified V segments as functional when productive rearrangements were above 56.7% and as segregating when the standard deviation between donors was above 5%. A statistical classification framework was built to diagnose cytomegalovirus status from the catalog of TCR beta chain sequences. V and J gene assignment, in a later analysis, came from comparing TCR nucleotide sequences with IMGT/GENE-DB human TR gene sequences. Using the TCRdist pipeline, a later analysis assigned CDR3 sequences along with most-parsimonious VDJ recombination scenarios. In a later analysis, each TCR beta chain was defined by its CDR3 amino acid sequence together with its V-gene family, and reads without a unique V-gene family were excluded. As a way to deal with suspected cross-contamination and a sequencing artifact, a later analysis dropped under 600 nucleotide sequences that were highly shared and had low generation probability. In a later analysis, a clonal expansion index for each public chain was calculated from normalized within-repertoire ranks of inferred template counts. In a later analysis, generation probabilities were computed using a VDJ recombination model fitted to out-of-frame rearrangements, and the results were checked against IGoR. A later analysis scored TCR-TCR, TCR-HLA and TCR-CMV co-occurrence with hypergeometric tests, applying a repertoire-size bias correction to TCR pairs. In a later analysis, false discovery rates were estimated by permuting HLA or CMV assignments 20 times. In a later analysis, co-occurring TCRs were grouped using DBSCAN, and TCRdist sequence similarity was added for clustering within HLA-allele-positive subsets. For co-occurrence clustering, repertoires with fewer than 30,000 or more than 120,000 public chains were excluded, along with a handful of repertoires with anomalous nucleotide sharing. TCRdb re-hosts the immuneACCESS table, in-frame sequences only. Its copies lack some clones; in the studies checked, an unresolved V gene accounts for under half of them, and the cause for the rest is not known. V and J calls and clone size are as listed in that table; D and trimming were resolved from the DNA. The sample yields 110,000 or so clones; over 65% were counted once. Clones ranked in the top ten supply 4% to 5% of the sample.

The data derive from a study of cytomegalovirus exposure and HLA in healthy donors (dated by TCRdb to between 2016 and 2019). Describing the broader study: An earlier analysis of under 600 of the donors reported 276 Gb of sequence data and some 120 million unique TCR beta sequences from 150 million to 200 million T cells. An early release covering roughly 640 HLA-typed donors comprised about 290 gigabases of sequencing data and around 80 million unique TCR sequences. The genetic ancestry cluster associated with self-reported Caucasian donors included 80% to 90% of the approximately 400 genotyped donors. The study was designed to test whether signatures of past pathogen exposure could be identified by cataloging public T cell receptors. The study used immunosequencing to profile the T cell repertoires of approximately 650 subjects and linked those repertoires to cytomegalovirus serostatus. In addition to the first cohort of several hundred subjects, a separate validation cohort of over 90 different subjects was used. To predict cytomegalovirus infection status, the study combined high-throughput TCR immunosequencing, statistical association of individual TCRs with disease status, and machine learning. To study patterns of TCR occurrence, a later analysis re-analyzed previously published TCR beta repertoires from hundreds of donors and added high-resolution HLA genotyping. In the later analysis, no new phenotypic data were used to find candidate immune exposures; instead, reliance was placed on TCR beta sequences and their occurrence across donors. An earlier analysis of approximately 640 of the donors applied high-throughput TCR beta sequencing to assess whether each TCR beta V gene segment acted as functional or pseudogenic. Donor age, sex, ethnicity and CMV serostatus were collected together with the repertoire data. A later genetic analysis used genome-wide SNP genotypes for 398 of the 666 donors, treating that subset as a discovery cohort. All discovery cohort repertoires had been generated on a single sequencing platform. HLA typing included class I and class II loci at four-digit resolution. The number of typed donors differed by locus: about 620-640 for A, B, C, DRB1 and DQB1; some 500 for DQA1; around 580 for DPA1; and 450 to 480 for DPB1. Five DR-DQ haplotypes were treated as single units for association and clustering because of strong linkage in the cohort. Across some 400 genotyped donors of the cohort, an average of approximately 220,000 unique TCR beta nucleotide sequences per donor were sequenced, and roughly 20% of those sequences were non-productive. The investigation overall reported the following: When HLA alleles, especially DR and DQ, strongly co-occurred, TCR associations were difficult to assign to individual alleles. According to a later analysis, TCR association rates differed among HLA loci, with DRB1 alleles showing the most associated TCRs and HLA-C alleles showing the fewest. A further reported finding was that TCR beta sequences accurately predicted the HLA-A and HLA-B alleles for most subjects in the first cohort. Seventeen rarely observed V segments, including chromosome 9 orphons, were excluded from the earlier analysis of approximately 600 of the donors because counts were too low. An earlier analysis of 450 to 750 of the donors showed that most TCR beta V segments appeared in productive rearrangements either about 87% or about 30% of the time, which broadly matched IMGT annotations. Compared with the roughly 700-donor mean, donors in an Asian-associated ancestry cluster had fewer N-insertions in productive TCRs, according to a later genetic analysis. Presence/absence analyses assumed roughly uniform sequencing depth across donors, an assumption that may not hold. A later analysis found that most CMV-associated TCR beta chains appeared HLA-restricted, with HLA associations seemingly driven largely by CMV exposure. In a later analysis, several top co-occurrence clusters were reported to appear linked to parvovirus B19, influenza, CMV and Epstein-Barr virus. The cohort was sequenced for TCR beta chains only, and without alpha or paired-chain data the features that could be detected were limited. Correlated functional status among segregating V segments might be attributable to linkage disequilibrium, but an unknown experimental factor could not be ruled out. A cluster of highly shared sequence variants was judged likely to be a technical artifact of the sequencing pipeline. Most TCR sequences were seen in very few donors, while some public TCRs were found in many individuals. In a later analysis, about 16,000 TCR beta sequences were associated with specific HLA alleles at a false discovery rate of 0.05. In vitro tests confirmed that a few of the cytomegalovirus-associated TCR beta chains recognize cytomegalovirus antigens. Some IMGT-functional V segments, including TRBV6-2 and TRBV6-3, could not be distinguished by the 87-base-pair reads and were therefore excluded. The only immune exposure information available for the cohort was CMV serostatus. The classifier was reported to diagnose cytomegalovirus status with high specificity and sensitivity in both the original cohort and the validation cohort. The authors suggested that the approach could potentially be generalized to other disease states and immunological phenotypes. In a later analysis, HLA-associated TCR beta chains were found to be more clonally expanded and to have lower generation probabilities than equally common non-associated chains. In a later genetic analysis, a missense DCLRE1C variant was associated with V-gene and J-gene trimming of TCR beta chains, and the association was replicated in an independent cohort. Because some donors lacked HLA typing at each locus, the association tests relied only on the typed subset. The study gave a list of some 150 TCR beta chains associated with cytomegalovirus.

The cohort consisted of hundreds of healthy bone marrow donors. All cohort members were sampled while nominally healthy, although unrecorded immune exposures were likely present. The donor was CMV seropositive and belonged to the group of over 250 seropositive cohort members. Each donor provided a peripheral blood sample, and peripheral blood mononuclear cells were used for TCR beta sequencing. Genomic DNA was extracted from the blood cell samples with the Qiagen DNeasy Blood Extraction Kit. The germline V end is reduced by 2 bases and the J end by 5 bases; junction bases left unmatched: 6. The CDR3 spans 14 residues, from the cysteine through the phenylalanine. Only the CDR3 portion is preserved as DNA: 42 bases, with reading frame beginning at the first base. Taken from the germline V gene, the CDR1 and CDR2 loops are SGDLS and YYNGEE.

Sequencing was done on a sample of PBMCs. The V gene is TRBV9 and the J gene is TRBJ2-7; 8 junctional bases match TRBD2. This TCR was recovered from a woman between 40 and 55 years old in good health and CMV-seropositive. At the DNA level, the sequence is TGTGCCAGCAGCGTCGGGGGGGTATGGAACGAGCAGTACTTC. It codes for CASSVGGVWNEQYF. Where the CDR3 stops, the reference TRBV9 and TRBJ2-7 genes take over; the full variable domain is DSGVTQTPKHLITATGQRVTLRCSPRSGDLSVYWYQQSLDQGLQFLIQYYNGEERAKGNILERFSAQQFPDLHSELNLSSLELGDSALYFCASSVGGVWNEQYFGPGTRLTVT.